A selection of T cell receptor beta chains follows, all from one sample in a study of blood T cell repertoires in COVID-19. Libraries were prepared by immunoSEQ multiplex PCR; TCRdb keeps only in-frame clonotypes and omits some of them. The table records some 96,000 clones, roughly 86% of them present only once. Sample: peripheral blood. The source is a man aged 50 to 59 with acute or convalescent COVID-19. Each CDR3 is given with its conserved first and last residue. The D gene is left open where the match is weak. Only some rows state a clone size, as once, few, many or a class for expanded clones.

TRBV10-3	-	TRBD2	TRBJ2-5	CAISDASGRFGETQYF	TGTGCCATCAGTGATGCTAGCGGGAGGTTCGGAGAGACCCAGTACTTC
TRBV12-3/TRBV12-4	-	TRBD1	TRBJ1-1	CASSVNRGRIAFF	TGTGCCAGCAGCGTAAACAGGGGGAGGATCGCTTTCTTT
TRBV2	-	TRBD2	TRBJ2-1	CASSLSGRAYNEQFF	TGTGCCAGCAGTCTTAGCGGGAGGGCCTACAATGAGCAGTTCTTC
TRBV30	-	-	TRBJ1-2	CAWSGPPQKAGYGYTF	TGTGCCTGGAGTGGCCCCCCCCAGAAGGCGGGCTATGGCTACACCTTC
TRBV19	once	TRBD1	TRBJ1-1	CASSIVAPDRVRGTEAFF	TGTGCCAGTAGTATAGTAGCCCCCGACAGGGTCCGGGGCACTGAAGCTTTCTTT
TRBV6-5	-	-	TRBJ2-7	CASSYRRMGLEQYF	TGTGCCAGCAGTTACCGTCGTATGGGGCTCGAGCAGTACTTC
TRBV14	-	TRBD1	TRBJ1-2	CASSWTGMDGYTF	TGTGCCAGCAGCTGGACAGGGATGGATGGCTACACCTTC
TRBV6-5	-	TRBD1	TRBJ1-1	CASGDRVNTEAFF	TGTGCCAGCGGGGACAGGGTGAACACTGAAGCTTTCTTT
TRBV5-1	-	TRBD1	TRBJ1-2	CASSPGTAVLGYTF	TGCGCCAGCAGCCCTGGGACAGCCGTATTGGGCTACACCTTC
TRBV4-2	-	-	TRBJ1-1	CASSQDRDTEAFF	TGTGCCAGCAGCCAAGATCGGGACACTGAAGCTTTCTTT
TRBV19	-	TRBD1	TRBJ1-3	CASRMTGPGNTIYF	TGTGCCAGTAGGATGACAGGGCCAGGAAACACCATATATTTT
TRBV11-2	-	TRBD2	TRBJ2-3	CASSLKAGGTDTQYF	TGTGCCAGCAGCTTAAAGGCGGGAGGCACAGATACGCAGTATTTT
TRBV6-5	-	-	TRBJ1-1	CASRLDSLNTEAFF	TGTGCCAGCAGGCTTGACAGCCTGAACACTGAAGCTTTCTTT
TRBV30	-	TRBD1	TRBJ1-2	CAWSPTPGTGDGYTF	TGTGCCTGGAGTCCTACTCCAGGGACAGGGGACGGCTACACCTTC
TRBV7-2	few	-	TRBJ1-5	CASSLVGSQPQHF	TGTGCCAGCAGCTTAGTAGGTAGCCAGCCCCAGCATTTT
TRBV27	-	-	TRBJ1-5	CASSPTDWYSNQPQHF	TGTGCCAGCAGTCCTACGGACTGGTATAGCAATCAGCCCCAGCATTTT
TRBV14	-	-	TRBJ2-3	CASSQGQADTQYF	TGTGCCAGCAGCCAAGGACAGGCAGATACGCAGTATTTT
TRBV28	-	TRBD2	TRBJ2-2	CASSLMRGRGTGELFF	TGTGCCAGCAGTTTAATGCGCGGGAGGGGCACCGGGGAGCTGTTTTTT
TRBV2	-	-	TRBJ2-2	CASSQLPAGELFF	TGTGCCAGCAGTCAACTCCCTGCCGGGGAGCTGTTTTTT
TRBV2	-	-	TRBJ2-2	CASSQQGPGELFF	TGTGCCAGCAGTCAACAGGGTCCCGGGGAGCTGTTTTTT
TRBV6-6	-	-	TRBJ1-1	CASSYHDGRRTEAFF	TGTGCCAGCAGTTATCATGACGGCCGGAGGACTGAAGCTTTCTTT
TRBV11-2	few	-	TRBJ2-5	CASSFQQETQYF	TGTGCCAGCAGCTTCCAGCAAGAGACCCAGTACTTC
TRBV4-1	-	TRBD2	TRBJ2-1	CASSQTPLAGVGNEQFF	TGCGCCAGCAGCCAGACCCCCTTAGCGGGAGTAGGGAATGAGCAGTTCTTC
TRBV18	once	TRBD2	TRBJ2-1	CASSSLPTSGSYNEQFF	TGTGCCAGCTCATCGCTCCCCACTAGCGGGAGTTACAATGAGCAGTTCTTC
TRBV7-9	once	TRBD2	TRBJ2-1	CASSPSLRGGGTGEQFF	TGTGCCAGCAGCCCCAGTCTTAGGGGCGGGGGGACGGGAGAGCAGTTCTTC
TRBV7-7	-	TRBD1	TRBJ2-5	CASSRTGRRETQYF	TGTGCTAGCAGCCGGACAGGGAGGCGCGAGACCCAGTACTTC
TRBV29-1	-	TRBD2	TRBJ2-7	CSVASGSIYEQYF	TGCAGCGTTGCGAGCGGGAGTATCTACGAGCAGTACTTC
TRBV2	-	-	TRBJ2-1	CASSVGQGGNEQFF	TGTGCCAGCAGTGTCGGTCAGGGGGGCAATGAGCAGTTCTTC
TRBV5-1	few	-	TRBJ2-2	CASSLQGNTGELFF	TGCGCCAGCAGCTTACAGGGTAACACCGGGGAGCTGTTTTTT
TRBV7-2	-	-	TRBJ1-1	CASSSYRGWTEAFF	TGTGCCAGCAGCTCTTATAGGGGCTGGACTGAAGCTTTCTTT
TRBV7-9	-	-	TRBJ2-7	CASSAKGVGEAYEQYF	TGTGCCAGCAGCGCAAAGGGGGTAGGGGAAGCCTACGAGCAGTACTTC
TRBV7-9	-	-	TRBJ1-6	CASSLGWQGGVNSPLHF	TGTGCCAGCAGCTTAGGTTGGCAGGGTGGGGTCAATTCACCCCTCCACTTT
TRBV18	once	TRBD2	TRBJ2-3	CASSAAASGITDTQYF	TGTGCCAGCTCAGCAGCAGCTAGCGGGATCACAGATACGCAGTATTTT
TRBV3-1/TRBV3-2	-	-	TRBJ2-3	CASSQYRDTDTQYF	TGTGCCAGCAGCCAGTACAGGGATACAGATACGCAGTATTTT
TRBV11-2	once	TRBD2	TRBJ2-1	CASSISTGTSGFNEQFF	TGTGCCAGCAGCATCTCCACCGGGACTAGCGGGTTTAATGAGCAGTTCTTC
TRBV6-6	-	-	TRBJ1-4	CASIDSTNEKLFF	TGTGCCAGCATTGACAGTACCAATGAAAAACTGTTTTTT
TRBV18	-	-	TRBJ1-2	CASSPATANYGYTF	TGTGCCAGCTCACCGGCGACAGCTAACTATGGCTACACCTTC
TRBV12-5	-	TRBD1	TRBJ2-5	CASGLRGDRGQETQYF	TGTGCTAGTGGTTTGAGGGGGGACAGGGGGCAGGAGACCCAGTACTTC
TRBV6-5	-	TRBD2	TRBJ2-2	CASRKAGAGGELFF	TGTGCCAGCAGAAAAGCGGGAGCAGGAGGGGAGCTGTTTTTT
TRBV11-3	-	-	TRBJ1-6	CASSFQGRDNSPLHF	TGTGCCAGCAGCTTCCAGGGGAGGGATAATTCACCCCTCCACTTT
TRBV12-3/TRBV12-4	-	-	TRBJ2-1	CASSPDSWNEQFF	TGTGCCAGCAGCCCAGACTCTTGGAATGAGCAGTTCTTC
TRBV7-3	-	-	TRBJ2-3	CASSSSSSTDTQYF	TGTGCCAGCAGTTCTAGCTCTAGCACAGATACGCAGTATTTT
TRBV9	-	TRBD2	TRBJ2-3	CASSVLAGDTQYF	TGTGCCAGCAGCGTACTAGCGGGAGATACGCAGTATTTT
TRBV5-4	-	TRBD1	TRBJ1-2	CASSPGQGAGYGYTF	TGTGCCAGCAGCCCTGGACAGGGGGCAGGCTATGGCTACACCTTC
TRBV15	few	-	TRBJ1-5	CATSRDRSLSRERQPQHF	TGTGCCACCAGCAGAGATCGGTCCTTAAGCAGGGAACGACAGCCCCAGCATTTT
TRBV9	-	TRBD1	TRBJ2-7	CASSVTGGYEQYF	TGTGCCAGCAGCGTCACAGGGGGTTACGAGCAGTACTTC
TRBV19	-	TRBD1	TRBJ1-5	CASSIVGGRKRGNQPQHF	TGTGCCAGTAGTATAGTAGGGGGCAGAAAAAGGGGCAATCAGCCCCAGCATTTT
TRBV5-6	-	-	TRBJ1-6	CASSFPQKNSPLHF	TGTGCCAGCAGCTTTCCACAGAAGAATTCACCCCTCCACTTT
TRBV10-1	once	TRBD1	TRBJ1-5	CASTRDRGQRSNQPQHF	TGCGCCAGTACCAGAGACAGGGGGCAAAGGAGCAATCAGCCCCAGCATTTT
TRBV7-3	-	TRBD1	TRBJ2-3	CASSSDRGSTDTQYF	TGTGCCAGCAGCTCGGACAGGGGAAGCACAGATACGCAGTATTTT
TRBV11-2	-	-	TRBJ1-1	CASSFGDTEAFF	TGTGCCAGCAGCTTTGGAGACACTGAAGCTTTCTTT
TRBV6-2/TRBV6-3	once	-	TRBJ1-5	CASSQQGTPQPQHF	TGTGCCAGCAGTCAACAGGGCACACCTCAGCCCCAGCATTTT
TRBV9	few	-	TRBJ1-3	CASSTGREEDTIYF	TGTGCCAGCAGCACCGGGAGGGAGGAGGACACCATATATTTT
TRBV7-9	few	-	TRBJ1-2	CASSLDVRAGYTF	TGTGCCAGCAGCTTAGACGTCAGGGCTGGCTACACCTTC
TRBV28	-	TRBD1	TRBJ1-2	CASSFLTGGAPGYTF	TGTGCCAGCAGTTTTCTGACAGGGGGCGCCCCGGGCTACACCTTC
TRBV18	few	-	TRBJ1-1	CASSPMARNTEAFF	TGTGCCAGCTCACCGATGGCAAGGAACACTGAAGCTTTCTTT